This entry is about one T cell receptor beta chain. The protocol attached unique molecular identifiers to individual cDNA molecules. TCRdb re-called the 5' RACE reads with MiXCR, one entry per CDR3 protein. The data contain approximately 81,000 distinct CDR3 sequences, 5.5% to 7.5% of them seen just once; the ten biggest clones take up 6.5% to 9%. The CDR3 runs 15 residues. The ends lost 6 bases at V and 3 bases at J; junction bases unmatched: 6. Per the germline V gene, CDR1 is MNHNS and CDR2 is SASEGT. This sample is drawn from a study of early T cells in non-severe SARS-CoV-2 infection. This sequence joins TRBV6-1 and TRBJ1-5; 9 bases align to TRBD1. This TCR was sampled from an adult who was a healthcare worker with PCR-confirmed SARS-CoV-2 infection or an uninfected control (not recorded which). The sample was whole blood. For the CDR3, the DNA is TGTGCCAGCAGCCCCGGGACAGGGATCAATCAGCCCCAGCATTTT. This sequence encodes CASSPGTGINQPQHF.